The 19 T cell receptor beta chains below were found in one sample sequenced in a study of persistence of HIV-infected CD4 T cells. No antigen has been identified for these receptors. Cells were stimulated with CMV-infected fibroblast lysates at 8 to 10 ug/mL. Sorted nonresponding memory CD4+ T cells were CD40L-negative, CD69-negative, CD45RO-high. This was the immunoSEQ version 4 assay in survey mode. Sequencing used immunoSEQ multiplex PCR; TCRdb keeps in-frame clones, though not all of them. The sample yields roughly 34,000 clones, roughly 82% seen once. The sample here was CD4+ T cells sorted from PBMCs after roughly 18-hour stimulation, taken from a patient who received antiretroviral therapy. These receptors were taken from an adult woman with HIV who was CMV-seropositive.

This chain uses TRBV7-8 with TRBJ2-2, with 15 bases aligning to TRBD2. The CDR3 length is 17 residues. Germline V lookup: CDR1 SGHVS, CDR2 FQNEAQ. The trim removed 5 bases at V and 2 bases at J, leaving 3 bases unmatched. The CDR3 DNA reads TGTGCCAGCAGCGGACTAGCGGGGGGGCCTAACACCGGGGAGCTGTTTTTT. It codes for CASSGLAGGPNTGELFF. Supplemented by reference TRBV7-8 and TRBJ2-2, the full variable domain reads GAGVSQSPRYKVAKRGQDVALRCDPISGHVSLFWYQQALGQGPEFLTYFQNEAQLDKSGLPSDRFFAERPEGSVSTLKIQRTQQEDSAVYLCASSGLAGGPNTGELFFGEGSRLTVL.

This clone was counted between two and nine times. The chain is built from TRBV10-3 and TRBJ1-1; D is possibly TRBD1 (5 bases). Trimming removed 3 bases at V and 7 bases at J, with 12 bases between. The CDR3 is made up of 13 amino acids. The germline gives CDR1 ENHRY, CDR2 SYGVKD. DNA of the CDR3: TGTGCCATCAGTGATAGGGAAGGGGATGAAGCTTTCTTT. Translating it yields CAISDREGDEAFF.

This chain uses TRBV24-1 with TRBJ2-3, with TRBD2 as a possible D gene (5 bases). The CDR3 has 17 amino acids. Looked up from germline, CDR1 is KGHDR and CDR2 is SFDVKD. Between the trimmed V and J ends, which lost 2 bases and 2 bases, there was a span of 16 bases. The CDR3 region has the DNA TGTGCCACCAGTGATTCAGCCCGGGAAAACCCCACAGATACGCAGTATTTT. This codes for CATSDSARENPTDTQYF.

The chain links TRBV10-1 to TRBJ1-5; TRBD1 matches at 9 bases. This CDR3 region has 18 residues. The J segment lost 2 bases and the V segment lost 6 bases, leaving 14 bases of the junction unmatched. Germline V gene lookup returns CDR1 WNHNN and CDR2 SYGVQD (reference sequence). CDR3 residues: CASRNRDRVSGCNQPQHF. CDR3 sequence (DNA): TGCGCCAGCAGGAACCGGGACAGGGTTTCGGGTTGCAATCAGCCCCAGCATTTT.

This chain uses TRBV7-3 with TRBJ2-5; 11 bases fit TRBD2. Trimming cost V 5 bases and J 7 bases; bases outside gene matches: 6. The CDR3 covers 14 residues. Germline CDR1 reads SGHTA; CDR2 reads FQGTGA. The CDR3 coding sequence is TGTGCCAGCAGCCCAACTAGCGGGAGAGGGACCCAGTACTTC. Translating it yields CASSPTSGRGTQYF.

The rearrangement joins TRBV6-5 to TRBJ1-1; 8 bases fit TRBD1. Germline trimming cut 1 base from V and 0 bases from J; bases unmatched to any gene: 1. CDR1 and CDR2 (germline): MNHEY, SVGAGI. The length of the CDR3 is 15 residues. The CDR3 sequence is CASSYWGQVNTEAFF. In DNA, the CDR3 is TGTGCCAGCAGTTACTGGGGACAGGTGAACACTGAAGCTTTCTTT.

On this clone: Other DNA sequences in the same sample also yield this CDR3. V is TRBV5-6 and J is TRBJ2-1; D is unclear. Germline CDR1 is SGHDT and CDR2 is YYEEEE. The CDR3 is made up of 12 amino acids. The V gene lost 0 bases and the J gene lost 10 bases, with 8 bases spanning the gap. For the CDR3, the DNA is TGTGCCAGCAGCTTGGCCAGTGGGGAGCAGTTCTTC. This encodes CASSLASGEQFF. Using reference TRBV5-6 and TRBJ2-1 for the parts outside the CDR3, the full variable domain is DAGVTQSPTHLIKTRGQQVTLRCSPKSGHDTVSWYQQALGQGPQFIFQYYEEEERQRGNFPDRFSGHQFPNYSSELNVNALLLGDSALYLCASSLASGEQFFGPGTRLTVL.

The CDR3 is CASSVSRGSDHEQYF. In DNA form, the CDR3 reads TGTGCCAGCAGTGTCAGTAGGGGATCGGACCACGAGCAGTACTTC. This rearrangement joins TRBV11-3 to TRBJ2-7; possible D gene TRBD1, 5 bases. Germline CDR1 is SGHNT and CDR2 is YENEEA. V gave up 6 bases and J gave up 5 bases, with 20 bases separating them. The CDR3 length is 15 residues.

CDR3 amino acids: CASSLALINTDTQYF. Written as DNA, the CDR3 is TGCGCCAGCAGCTTGGCACTAATTAACACAGATACGCAGTATTTT. The V gene is TRBV5-1, the J gene TRBJ2-3, with D unresolved. Deletions cut 0 bases from V and 2 bases from J, with 10 bases between. This CDR3 region has 15 residues. CDR1 is SGHRS and CDR2 is YFSETQ in the germline V gene.

The J gene is TRBJ1-4, the V gene TRBV5-5; possibly TRBD1 for D (6 bases). V was cut by 1 base and J by 3 bases, with 10 bases left in between. CDR1 SGHKS and CDR2 YYEKEE come from the germline V gene (reference sequence). The CDR3 has 15 residues. The CDR3 protein is CASSLTGISNEKLFF. CDR3 in DNA: TGTGCCAGCAGCTTGACAGGGATCTCTAATGAAAAACTGTTTTTT.

This chain joins TRBV5-1 and TRBJ1-4; no firm D call. CDR3 length: 14 amino acids. Germline assignment: CDR1 SGHRS and CDR2 YFSETQ. Trimming stripped 2 bases from V and 7 bases from J, with 12 bases between. The CDR3 DNA sequence: TGCGCCAGCAGCTTCGGACGAGGCATTGAAAAACTGTTTTTT. As protein: CASSFGRGIEKLFF.

The chain has TRBV29-1 and TRBJ2-3; possibly TRBD2 for D (7 bases). V was cut by 6 bases and J by 4 bases, with 8 bases left in between. The CDR3 is made up of 11 amino acids. Germline V gives CDR1 SQVTM, CDR2 ANQGSEA. The CDR3 here is CSVGGPDTQYF. As DNA, the CDR3 is TGCAGCGTGGGGGGGCCAGATACGCAGTATTTT.

This clone has only one observation. This chain connects TRBV6-6 to TRBJ2-7, with 9 bases identical to TRBD1. Per germline, CDR1 MNHNY and CDR2 SVGAGI (reference sequence). J lost 4 bases, V lost 6 bases, and 10 bases had no gene match. The CDR3 consists of 15 residues. In DNA form, the CDR3 reads TGTGCCAGCAGCCCCCACAGGGGACAGGGATACGAGCAGTACTTC. It specifies CASSPHRGQGYEQYF.

The chain carries TRBV7-3 and TRBJ2-1, with 7 bases matching TRBD1. CDR1 is SGHTA and CDR2 is FQGTGA in the germline V gene. CDR3 length: 13 amino acids. The J segment lost 3 bases and the V segment lost 5 bases, leaving 1 base of the junction unmatched. CDR3 DNA: TGTGCCAGCAGCAGGGACAGCTACAATGAGCAGTTCTTC. This sequence encodes CASSRDSYNEQFF. Full variable domain (outside the CDR3, taken from reference TRBV7-3 and TRBJ2-1): GAGVSQTPSNKVTEKGKYVELRCDPISGHTALYWYRQSLGQGPEFLIYFQGTGAADDSGLPNDRFFAVRPEGSVSTLKIQRTERGDSAVYLCASSRDSYNEQFFGPGTRLTVL.

The chain is built from TRBV7-2 and TRBJ1-5; 7 bases match TRBD1. This CDR3 region has 14 residues. The germline CDR1 and CDR2 sequences are SGHTA and FQGNSA. The ends lost 7 bases at V and 2 bases at J; junction bases unmatched: 5. CDR3 amino acids: CASNEGTGNQPQHF. In nucleotides, the CDR3 is TGTGCCAGCAACGAAGGGACAGGCAATCAGCCCCAGCATTTT.

The CDR3 DNA follows: TGTGCCAGCAGTTTGGCCCAGTCGGGGGGTGAAAAACTGTTTTTT. Translating gives CASSLAQSGGEKLFF. J is TRBJ1-4 and V is TRBV6-6, with D perhaps matching TRBD1 (5 bases). This CDR3 contains 15 residues. Germline V gene lookup returns CDR1 MNHNY and CDR2 SVGAGI (reference sequence). The V end lost 4 bases, the J end lost 7 bases, and 16 bases lay between the germline ends.

This chain links TRBV19 with TRBJ1-1, with a possible D match to TRBD1 (6 bases). With 3 bases removed from V and 4 bases from J, the gap between germline ends came to 12 bases. This CDR3 contains 14 residues. Germline CDR1 LNHDA, CDR2 SQIVND (reference sequence). CDR3 residues: CASSIARGPTEAFF. CDR3 coding DNA: TGTGCCAGTAGTATCGCCAGGGGTCCCACTGAAGCTTTCTTT.

This chain joins TRBV3-1 (or the pseudogene TRBV3-2) and TRBJ1-6; maybe TRBD1 (6 bases). CDR3 length: 15 amino acids. The germline gives CDR1 LGHDT, CDR2 YNNKEL (reference sequence). V was cut by 3 bases and J by 9 bases, with 15 bases left in between. The CDR3 region is CASSQIQGNGSPLHF. CDR3 sequence (DNA): TGTGCCAGCAGCCAGATACAGGGAAATGGTTCACCCCTCCACTTT.

The V call is TRBV18, the J call TRBJ1-6; D gene ambiguous. CDR1 is KGHSH and CDR2 is LQKENI in the germline V gene. This CDR3 region has 14 residues. Deletions cut 2 bases from V and 14 bases from J, with 16 bases between. CDR3: CASSPDRAASTLHF. CDR3 coding DNA: TGTGCCAGCTCACCAGATAGGGCGGCATCCACCCTCCACTTT.